Listed here are 2 T cell receptor beta chains from one sample, sequenced in a study of cytomegalovirus exposure and HLA in healthy donors. The PCR contained 60 Vbeta and 13 Jbeta primers. TCRdb's copy holds only in-frame clones and misses some; the assay was immunoSEQ multiplex PCR. The sample lists fewer than 200,000 clones, under 85% seen once, with about 4.9% in the top ten. The source material was PBMCs. The source is a woman younger than 30 in good health and CMV-seropositive.

The V and J genes are TRBV30 and TRBJ2-7; D is uncertain. The CDR3 contains 13 residues. Looked up from germline, CDR1 is GTSNPN and CDR2 is SVGIG (reference sequence). Trimming left V 2 bases short and J 3 bases short, with 11 bases between. As DNA, the CDR3 is TGTGCCTGGAGTTCTGATAACGGCTACGAGCAGTACTTC. The encoded protein is CAWSSDNGYEQYF.

This clone was found a few times. V and J are TRBV27 and TRBJ1-5; 8 bases map to TRBD1. This CDR3 has 14 amino acids. J lost 11 bases, V lost 5 bases, and 11 bases had no gene match. CDR1 is MNHEY and CDR2 is SMNVEV in the germline V gene (reference sequence). CDR3 residues: CASSPGTGPSAQHF. The CDR3 region has the DNA TGTGCCAGCAGTCCCGGGACAGGCCCCTCAGCCCAGCATTTT.